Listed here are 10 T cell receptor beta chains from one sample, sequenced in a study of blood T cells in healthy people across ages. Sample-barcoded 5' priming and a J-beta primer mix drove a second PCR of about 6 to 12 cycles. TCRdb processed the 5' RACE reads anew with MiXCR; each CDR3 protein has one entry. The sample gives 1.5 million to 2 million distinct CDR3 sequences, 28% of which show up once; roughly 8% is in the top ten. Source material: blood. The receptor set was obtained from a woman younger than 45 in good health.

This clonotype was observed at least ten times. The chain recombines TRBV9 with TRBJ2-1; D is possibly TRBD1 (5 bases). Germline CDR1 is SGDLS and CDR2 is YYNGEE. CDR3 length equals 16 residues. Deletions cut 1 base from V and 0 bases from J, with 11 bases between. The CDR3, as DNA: TGTGCCAGCAGCGTACAGCACACAGGCTCCTACAATGAGCAGTTCTTC. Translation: CASSVQHTGSYNEQFF.

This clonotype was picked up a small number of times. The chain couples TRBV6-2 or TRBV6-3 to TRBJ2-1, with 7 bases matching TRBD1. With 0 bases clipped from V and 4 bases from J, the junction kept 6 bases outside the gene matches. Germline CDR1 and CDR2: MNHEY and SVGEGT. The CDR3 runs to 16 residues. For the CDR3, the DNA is TGTGCCAGCAGTTACTCCCAAGGGGGCATTTACAATGAGCAGTTCTTC. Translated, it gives CASSYSQGGIYNEQFF.

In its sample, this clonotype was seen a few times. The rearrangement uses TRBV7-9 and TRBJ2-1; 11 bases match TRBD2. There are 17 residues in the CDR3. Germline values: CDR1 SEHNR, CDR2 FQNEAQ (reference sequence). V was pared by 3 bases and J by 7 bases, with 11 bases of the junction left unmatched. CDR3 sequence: CASSLGDSGGASNEQFF. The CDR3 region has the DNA TGTGCCAGCAGCTTGGGGGATAGCGGGGGGGCATCTAATGAGCAGTTCTTC. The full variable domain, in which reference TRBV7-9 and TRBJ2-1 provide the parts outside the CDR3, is DTGVSQNPRHKITKRGQNVTFRCDPISEHNRLYWYRQTLGQGPEFLTYFQNEAQLEKSRLLSDRFSAERPKGSFSTLEIQRTEQGDSAMYLCASSLGDSGGASNEQFFGPGTRLTVL.

In DNA form, the CDR3 reads TGTGCCAGCAGCACGGGCCCCCTGGAGGCCCAGTACTTC. As protein: CASSTGPLEAQYF. The chain combines TRBV11-2 with TRBJ2-5; D perhaps matches TRBD2 (5 bases). The CDR3 runs 13 residues. Germline loops: CDR1 SGHAT, CDR2 FQNNGV. V lost 5 bases and J 9 bases, leaving 16 bases between the germline ends.

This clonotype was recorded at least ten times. The DNA for the CDR3 is TGTGCCAGCTCACCCCTAGCGGGAGCCCTCGAGCAGTACTTC. Protein product: CASSPLAGALEQYF. The rearrangement joins TRBV18 to TRBJ2-7; 10 nucleotides line up with TRBD2. The germline gives CDR1 KGHSH, CDR2 LQKENI. The CDR3 consists of 14 residues. Trimming cost V 3 bases and J 6 bases; bases outside gene matches: 5. Filled out from reference TRBV18 and TRBJ2-7, the complete variable domain reads NAGVMQNPRHLVRRRGQEARLRCSPMKGHSHVYWYRQLPEEGLKFMVYLQKENIIDESGMPKERFSAEFPKEGPSILRIQQVVRGDSAAYFCASSPLAGALEQYFGPGTRLTVT.

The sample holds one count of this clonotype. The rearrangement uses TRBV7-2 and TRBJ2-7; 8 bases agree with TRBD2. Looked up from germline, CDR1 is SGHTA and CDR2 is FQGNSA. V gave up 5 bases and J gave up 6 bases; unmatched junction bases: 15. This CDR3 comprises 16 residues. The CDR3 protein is CASSPDSTSGACEQYF. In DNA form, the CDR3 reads TGTGCCAGCAGCCCAGACTCAACTAGCGGAGCCTGCGAGCAGTACTTC.

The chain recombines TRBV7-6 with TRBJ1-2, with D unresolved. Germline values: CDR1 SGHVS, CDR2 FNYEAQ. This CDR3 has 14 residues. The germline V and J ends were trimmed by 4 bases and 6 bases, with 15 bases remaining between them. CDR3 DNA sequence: TGTGCCAGCAGCTCCCGTAGGAAATCGGATGGCTACACCTTC. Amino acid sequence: CASSSRRKSDGYTF.

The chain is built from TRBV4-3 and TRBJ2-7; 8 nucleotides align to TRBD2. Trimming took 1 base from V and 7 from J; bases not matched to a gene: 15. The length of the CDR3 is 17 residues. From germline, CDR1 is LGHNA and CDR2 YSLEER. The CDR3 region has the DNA TGCGCCAGCAGCCAAGGGGTTTCCAGCGGGAGTTTTTATGAGCAGTACTTC. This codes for CASSQGVSSGSFYEQYF.

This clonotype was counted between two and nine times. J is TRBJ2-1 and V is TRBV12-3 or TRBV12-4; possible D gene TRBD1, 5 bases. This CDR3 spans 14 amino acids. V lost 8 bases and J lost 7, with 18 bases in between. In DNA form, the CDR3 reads TGTGCCAGCGCAAGGGGCGACCCGGGTAATGAGCAGTTCTTC. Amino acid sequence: CASARGDPGNEQFF.

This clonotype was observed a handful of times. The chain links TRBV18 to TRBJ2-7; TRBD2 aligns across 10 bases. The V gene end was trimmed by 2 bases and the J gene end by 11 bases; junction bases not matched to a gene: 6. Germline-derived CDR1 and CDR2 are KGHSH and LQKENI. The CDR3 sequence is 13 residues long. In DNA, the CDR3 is TGTGCCAGCTCACCAGACCTAGCGGGAGTGGAGTACTTC. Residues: CASSPDLAGVEYF.